This T cell receptor (beta chain) is from a study of cytomegalovirus exposure and HLA in healthy donors. The germline V gene encodes CDR1 MNHEY and CDR2 SMNVEV (reference sequence). This CDR3 has 17 amino acids. V was shortened by 7 bases and J by 6 bases, with 28 bases between the two germline ends. A multiplex PCR was run with 60 Vbeta primers and 13 Jbeta primers. TCRdb keeps only in-frame clones here, not all; method: immunoSEQ multiplex PCR. The sample records some 140,000 clones, over 75% being singletons. This TCR was recovered from a man aged 25 to 40 in good health. The sequencing sample was made of PBMCs. This sequence joins TRBV27 and TRBJ2-7; D possibly corresponds to TRBD2 (5 bases). In DNA, the CDR3 is TGTGCCAGCACCTCCCCATCAAGGGTGTACGGAGGCCTCGAGCAGTACTTC. It translates to CASTSPSRVYGGLEQYF.